This T cell receptor beta chain was sequenced during a study of PD-1 blockade in classical Hodgkin lymphoma (TCRdb year 2020). Context from the whole study: Nivolumab dosing was 3 mg/kg intravenously every 2 weeks, continuing until either disease progression or unacceptable toxicity. A peripheral blood immune signature of response to PD-1 blockade in classical Hodgkin lymphoma was defined using TCR beta sequencing and CyTOF.

The junction shows trimming of 5 bases on V and 2 bases on J, plus 11 bases between the germline ends. CDR1 and CDR2 are drawn from the germline V gene (reference sequence): LNHDA, SQIVND. Including cysteine and phenylalanine, the CDR3 has 14 amino acids. The read is trimmed to its CDR3 DNA, 42 bases read in frame from base 1. Genomic DNA was extracted with the Qiagen DNeasy kit from unsorted PBMCs and from negatively selected CD4+ and CD8+ fractions. TCR beta CDR3 regions were amplified by immunoSEQ multiplex PCR using primers annealing to V and J segments. A synthetic immune receptor repertoire was used to minimize amplification bias, and any residual bias was removed computationally once sequencing was done. In the source study's methods: Repertoire diversity was quantified as the Shannon entropy index using custom Python scripts. The unsorted, CD4+ and CD8+ repertoires were each analyzed separately, with the exception of combined analyses, where CD4+ and CD8+ sequences were merged in silico. Clonal expansion was defined as a frequency increase of at least 2-fold after treatment compared with C1D1, and clones undetected at baseline were assigned a pseudocount of 0.5. Clones with 0 or 1 copy at C1D1 were classified as singleton clones, and clones with 2 or more copies were classified as non-singleton clones. Clones expanded in unsorted samples were assigned a CD4+, CD8+ or unknown annotation through matching of protein sequences in sorted samples from the same patient. Diversity changes from C1D1 to C4D1 were tested in paired samples using Wilcoxon tests. TCRdb stores this immuneACCESS table with in-frame sequences only. Part of the clones is absent; in the studies checked, under half of the shortfall reflects unresolved V genes, and no reason is known for the rest. From that table come the V and J calls and clone size; the DNA was used to work out D and trimming. Counted in this sample were 66,000 or so clones; roughly two thirds of them appeared once. Approximately 9% of the sample is taken by the ten largest.

About this clone itself: Its antigen has not been determined. No base quality information exists; no much larger clone differs at one position.

The sample's time point label is to be understood as: cycle 2 day 1 (C2D1) of nivolumab. Every trial patient had relapsed following autologous stem cell transplantation, and prior brentuximab vedotin exposure was what differed among cohorts A, B and C. A total of under 70 patients with relapsed/refractory classical Hodgkin lymphoma made up the trial cohort, and each patient's best overall response was complete response, partial response or progressive disease. Trial patients were treated with single-agent nivolumab in the multi-cohort phase II CheckMate 205 trial. An independent review committee assessed best overall response by applying the 2007 International Working Group response criteria. Trial PBMCs were collected just before the start of nivolumab (C1D1) and during therapy at cycle 2 day 1 and cycle 4 day 1. Peripheral blood was collected in 8 mL Vacutainer Cell Preparation Tubes, from which PBMCs were isolated by centrifugation and then cryopreserved.

What the authors observed across the whole study: A significant rise by C4D1 was seen in CD4+ but not CD8+ TCR diversity (p=0.0027 vs p=0.16), with the rise being most apparent in complete responders (p=0.02). The study was restricted to a single clinical trial cohort, and the causes of repertoire differences, possibly disease activity or prior therapy, were left undefined. Newly diagnosed patients were reported to have lower baseline TCR diversity than healthy donors, and relapsed/refractory patients were reported to have lower baseline TCR diversity still. Trial patients with a complete response had baseline diversity similar to that of newly diagnosed patients, while partial responders and progressors had significantly lower diversity. Lower diversity was seen in patients whose nivolumab began less than 1 year after ASCT, and these patients were left out of later analyses so that immune reconstitution would not confound the results.

This sequence was found in a human donor with classical Hodgkin lymphoma. This sequence uses TRBV19 and TRBJ2-3; possibly the D gene is TRBD2, per 6 matching bases. This specimen was peripheral blood mononuclear cells (PBMCs), taken before the second cycle of nivolumab. The DNA reads as follows: TGTGCCAGTAGTGGGGGGTCGGTCACAGATACGCAGTATTTT. Its coded protein is CASSGGSVTDTQYF.